The following is a TCR beta chain sequence with its context. CDR1 and CDR2 (germline): SGHAT, FQNNGV. The CDR3 totals 13 residues. The germline V and J ends were trimmed by 4 bases and 3 bases, with 9 bases remaining between them. This sample is drawn from a study of blood T cell repertoires in COVID-19. Study context: COVID-19 samples, acute and convalescent, were from the United States, Italy and Spain. PBMCs, B-cell-depleted T cells, or T cells provided the cDNA or gDNA that made up the material.

Original data processing: Nucleated cell counts were estimated from reference gene primer amplification. Libraries were prepared by immunoSEQ multiplex PCR; TCRdb keeps only in-frame clonotypes and omits some of them. V and J calls plus clone size are reproduced from that table; the DNA served to infer D and trimming. The sample shows about 88,000 clones, around 90% of them seen only once. The source is a male donor with acute or convalescent COVID-19. The sequenced sample consisted of peripheral blood. This chain joins TRBV11-2 and TRBJ1-1; D perhaps matches TRBD1 (6 bases). CDR3 DNA sequence: TGTGCCAGCAGCTCACAGGGTGACACTGAAGCTTTCTTT. Protein sequence: CASSSQGDTEAFF.